This T cell receptor (beta chain) was captured in a study of blood T cell repertoires in COVID-19. The protocol was immunoSEQ multiplex PCR, while the TCRdb copy is restricted to in-frame clones and leaves out a portion. The sample lists 250,000 to 300,000 clones, approximately 90% seen once, with about 2.2% in the top ten. The V segment lost 4 bases and the J segment 4 bases; nucleotides outside the gene matches: 8. Germline V gene lookup returns CDR1 SGHNT and CDR2 YYREEE (reference sequence). This CDR3 has 14 residues. The sequence was collected from a woman aged 50 to 60 who had recovered from COVID-19. Sequenced sample: peripheral blood. This rearrangement joins TRBV5-4 to TRBJ2-7; 7 bases line up with TRBD1. The chain's CDR3 is CASSTGQADYEQYF. The CDR3 nucleotides are TGTGCCAGCAGCACAGGACAGGCCGATTACGAGCAGTACTTC.